A selection of T cell receptor beta chains follows, all from one sample in a study of liver allograft versus peripheral blood T cells. A single record per CDR3 protein comes from TCRdb applying MiXCR to the reads. The table includes about 13,000 distinct CDR3 sequences, approximately 17% detected once. Every receptor here comes from a human patient who had a liver transplant. The T cells may come from the graft donor. CDR3s include the opening cysteine and the closing phenylalanine or tryptophan. D genes are given only for firm matches. A clone size is listed for some rows: how often the clone was seen (once, few, many), or a class if it is expanded.

v_call,clone_size,j_call,d_call,cdr3_aa,cdr3_nt
TRBV5-4,medium-sized,TRBJ1-1,-,CASSLAGWGKGTEAFF,TGTGCCAGCAGCTTGGCGGGATGGGGAAAGGGCACTGAAGCTTTCTTT
TRBV5-4,few,TRBJ1-4,-,CASSLGQLNEKLFF,TGTGCCAGCAGCTTGGGCCAGCTCAATGAAAAACTGTTTTTT
TRBV18,many,TRBJ2-1,TRBD2,CASSSGAGASYNEQFF,TGTGCCAGCTCTTCAGGAGCGGGAGCTTCCTACAATGAGCAGTTCTTC
TRBV19,-,TRBJ2-3,TRBD2,CASSIVPSGVVTDTQYF,TGTGCCAGTAGTATAGTGCCTAGCGGGGTCGTAACAGATACGCAGTATTTT
TRBV28,few,TRBJ2-7,-,CASSPTGLSSYEQYF,TGTGCCAGCAGCCCCACGGGGCTGAGCTCCTACGAGCAGTACTTC
TRBV7-2,-,TRBJ1-1,-,CASSLESRVAFF,TGTGCCAGCAGCTTAGAGTCCAGAGTGGCTTTCTTT
TRBV5-4,few,TRBJ2-7,TRBD1,CASSPGTGSSDEQYF,TGTGCCAGCAGCCCCGGGACAGGGTCTTCAGACGAGCAGTACTTC
TRBV6-5,-,TRBJ2-7,-,CASSYSLSNYEQYF,TGTGCCAGCAGTTACTCCCTCTCTAACTACGAGCAGTACTTC
TRBV20-1,few,TRBJ2-7,TRBD2,CSARTSLHEQYF,TGCAGTGCCCGGACTAGCCTACACGAGCAGTACTTC
TRBV18,many,TRBJ1-3,-,CASSPRAENTIYF,TGTGCCAGCTCACCGAGGGCGGAAAACACCATATATTTT
TRBV30,-,TRBJ1-2,-,CAWTEQRNYGYTF,TGTGCCTGGACCGAACAAAGAAACTATGGCTACACCTTC
TRBV27,-,TRBJ1-6,-,CASSLDRSSSYNSPLHF,TGTGCCAGCAGTTTAGATAGGTCGAGCTCCTATAATTCACCCCTCCACTTT
TRBV7-2,many,TRBJ2-2,-,CASSQGLRTGELFF,TGTGCCAGCAGCCAGGGCCTACGGACCGGGGAGCTGTTTTTT
TRBV18,few,TRBJ1-1,-,CASSGQMNTEAFF,TGTGCCAGCTCCGGACAGATGAACACTGAAGCTTTCTTT
TRBV7-9,once,TRBJ2-4,-,CASSRGAMGKNIQYF,TGTGCCAGCAGCCGCGGGGCGATGGGCAAAAACATTCAGTACTTC
TRBV6-1,medium-sized,TRBJ1-6,-,CASSEFSVRGSPLHF,TGTGCCAGCAGTGAATTTAGTGTCAGGGGTTCACCCCTCCACTTT
TRBV5-6,few,TRBJ2-5,-,CASSLVQHETQYF,TGTGCCAGCAGCTTGGTTCAACACGAGACCCAGTACTTC
TRBV7-9,medium-sized,TRBJ2-5,-,CASSSSGPETQYF,TGTGCCAGCAGCTCCTCAGGCCCCGAGACCCAGTACTTC
TRBV7-9,few,TRBJ2-7,-,CASSLGAGNEQYF,TGTGCCAGCAGCTTGGGTGCAGGGAACGAGCAGTACTTC
TRBV6-2/TRBV6-3,many,TRBJ2-1,TRBD1,CASSLLGGPYNEQFF,TGTGCCAGCAGCCTGCTAGGGGGCCCCTACAATGAGCAGTTCTTC
TRBV7-2,-,TRBJ2-1,TRBD2,CASSLGGGASNEQFF,TGTGCCAGCAGCTTAGGCGGGGGGGCCTCCAATGAGCAGTTCTTC
TRBV7-2,many,TRBJ2-1,-,CASSYDSSSYNEQFF,TGTGCCAGCAGCTATGACTCCAGCTCCTACAATGAGCAGTTCTTC
TRBV15,-,TRBJ2-3,TRBD2,CATGSGLADTDTQYF,TGTGCCACCGGCTCGGGACTAGCGGACACAGATACGCAGTATTTT
TRBV12-3/TRBV12-4,few,TRBJ1-2,TRBD1,CASSARQGNGYTF,TGTGCCAGCAGTGCCAGACAGGGTAATGGCTACACCTTC
TRBV19,-,TRBJ2-7,-,CASSRERGFYEQYF,TGTGCCAGTAGTAGAGAGAGGGGATTCTACGAGCAGTACTTC
TRBV7-2,-,TRBJ1-6,TRBD1,CASSQDRAHSPLHF,TGTGCCAGCAGCCAGGACAGGGCTCATTCACCCCTCCACTTT
TRBV7-9,-,TRBJ2-3,TRBD1,CASSSQGNTQYF,TGTGCCAGCAGCTCACAGGGGAATACGCAGTATTTT
TRBV29-1,many,TRBJ1-3,-,CSGARGASYGNTIYF,TGCAGCGGTGCTCGAGGGGCGTCGTATGGAAACACCATATATTTT
TRBV5-1,-,TRBJ2-5,TRBD1,CASSYQQGKGETQYF,TGCGCCAGCAGCTACCAACAGGGGAAAGGGGAGACCCAGTACTTC
TRBV6-2/TRBV6-3,medium-sized,TRBJ2-6,-,CASSLSVTGANVLTF,TGTGCCAGCAGTTTATCGGTTACTGGGGCCAACGTCCTGACTTTC
TRBV5-6,-,TRBJ2-5,-,CASSLKETQYF,TGTGCCAGCAGCTTGAAAGAGACCCAGTACTTC
TRBV20-1,-,TRBJ1-6,-,CSARDRVDSSYNSPLHF,TGCAGTGCTAGAGATCGAGTGGATAGTTCCTATAATTCACCCCTCCACTTT
TRBV9,few,TRBJ2-5,-,CASSVAREPRRETQYF,TGTGCCAGCAGCGTAGCACGGGAGCCCCGGAGGGAGACCCAGTACTTC
TRBV28,-,TRBJ1-2,TRBD1,CASRPGTANYGYTF,TGTGCCAGCAGGCCCGGGACAGCAAACTATGGCTACACCTTC
TRBV6-6,many,TRBJ2-2,-,CASSQRGGTLGGELFF,TGTGCCAGCAGTCAACGAGGGGGGACTTTAGGCGGGGAGCTGTTTTTT
TRBV28,few,TRBJ2-7,TRBD2,CASSSLAGLSYEQYF,TGTGCCAGCAGTTCTCTAGCGGGGCTGTCCTACGAGCAGTACTTC
TRBV15,many,TRBJ2-7,-,CATSQGYEQYF,TGTGCCACATCTCAGGGATACGAGCAGTACTTC
TRBV9,-,TRBJ2-3,-,CASSVGGYSADTQYF,TGTGCCAGCAGCGTAGGGGGGTATTCGGCAGATACGCAGTATTTT
TRBV28,-,TRBJ2-1,-,CASSFSWLAPGYNEQFF,TGTGCCAGCAGTTTTTCCTGGCTAGCCCCAGGATACAATGAGCAGTTCTTC
TRBV7-3,-,TRBJ2-3,TRBD2,CASSRTSGRSTDTQYF,TGTGCCAGCTCCCGGACTAGCGGGAGAAGCACAGATACGCAGTATTTT
TRBV11-1,few,TRBJ1-2,TRBD1,CASSADRDHGYTF,TGTGCCAGCAGTGCCGACAGGGACCATGGCTACACCTTC
TRBV6-1,medium-sized,TRBJ1-1,-,CASMARNTEAFF,TGTGCCAGCATGGCCAGGAACACTGAAGCTTTCTTT
TRBV12-3/TRBV12-4,-,TRBJ1-1,-,CASSLESGAPRTEAFF,TGTGCCAGCAGTTTAGAATCGGGGGCTCCGAGGACTGAAGCTTTCTTT
TRBV28,-,TRBJ2-1,-,CASSLTYNEQFF,TGTGCCAGCAGTTTAACGTACAATGAGCAGTTCTTC
TRBV10-3,medium-sized,TRBJ1-6,-,CAISETRNSPLHF,TGTGCCATCAGTGAGACACGTAATTCACCCCTCCACTTT
TRBV11-2,many,TRBJ2-1,TRBD1,CASSLDGRGLYNEQFF,TGTGCCAGCAGCTTAGATGGCAGGGGGCTCTACAATGAGCAGTTCTTC
TRBV6-2/TRBV6-3,medium-sized,TRBJ1-2,-,CASGITLPDYGYTF,TGTGCCAGCGGAATTACACTTCCCGACTATGGCTACACCTTC
TRBV9,medium-sized,TRBJ2-2,TRBD2,CASRKREGPRAGELFF,TGTGCCAGCAGGAAACGGGAGGGCCCTCGTGCCGGGGAGCTGTTTTTT
TRBV27,medium-sized,TRBJ1-2,TRBD1,CASSPRDSFYGYTF,TGTGCCAGCAGTCCCAGGGACAGCTTCTATGGCTACACCTTC
TRBV18,few,TRBJ2-7,TRBD2,CASSQGLAGDYEQYF,TGTGCCAGCTCACAGGGACTAGCGGGAGATTACGAGCAGTACTTC
TRBV20-1,-,TRBJ1-2,TRBD1,CSARRTGIFYGYTF,TGCAGTGCTAGGAGGACAGGGATCTTCTATGGCTACACCTTC
TRBV5-4,few,TRBJ2-2,-,CASSLQGNTGELFF,TGTGCCAGCAGCTTGCAGGGAAACACCGGGGAGCTGTTTTTT
TRBV27,few,TRBJ2-3,-,CASSFRLGARTDTQYF,TGTGCCAGCAGTTTCCGCCTGGGGGCCCGCACAGATACGCAGTATTTT
TRBV6-5,-,TRBJ1-5,TRBD1,CASSQQGDQPQHF,TGTGCCAGCAGCCAACAGGGGGATCAGCCCCAGCATTTT
TRBV5-6,few,TRBJ2-7,TRBD1,CASSKDRGYDEQYF,TGTGCCAGCAGCAAGGACAGGGGTTACGACGAGCAGTACTTC
TRBV28,few,TRBJ2-7,-,CASSLLRGAQYF,TGTGCCAGCAGCCTCCTTAGGGGGGCGCAGTACTTC
TRBV28,few,TRBJ2-5,TRBD1,CASTRGLETQYF,TGTGCCAGCACTAGGGGGCTGGAGACCCAGTACTTC
TRBV28,once,TRBJ2-1,TRBD2,CASRSLAGHSSYNEQFF,TGTGCCAGCAGATCTCTAGCGGGCCACAGCTCCTACAATGAGCAGTTCTTC
TRBV7-2,many,TRBJ1-1,-,CASSPWRSGHTEAFF,TGTGCCAGCAGCCCCTGGCGAAGCGGGCACACTGAAGCTTTCTTT
TRBV18,medium-sized,TRBJ1-1,-,CASSPMDRDIEAFF,TGTGCCAGCTCACCGATGGACAGAGATATTGAAGCTTTCTTT